Here is one T cell receptor (beta chain) with its context. TCRdb re-analysed the 5' RACE reads in MiXCR, keeping a single row per CDR3 protein. Of fewer than 90,000 distinct CDR3 sequences in the sample, roughly 13% were seen once. The source of the sample is a study of T-cell memory formation after mild COVID-19. This CDR3 contains 16 residues. J gave up 4 bases and V 0 bases, and 6 bases lay outside the gene matches. Germline assignment: CDR1 LGHNA and CDR2 YSLEER. The gene calls are TRBV4-3 and TRBJ2-3; 8 nucleotides agree with TRBD1. The sample consisted of PBMCs or a T cell subset sorted from them (not recorded which). The receptor was derived from a man aged 18 to 29 who had mild COVID-19 (a few samples of this study predate the infection). Cell type and time point are not known. CDR3 protein: CASSQDRTGSADTQYF. CDR3 sequence (DNA): TGCGCCAGCAGCCAAGATCGGACAGGGAGTGCAGATACGCAGTATTTT.